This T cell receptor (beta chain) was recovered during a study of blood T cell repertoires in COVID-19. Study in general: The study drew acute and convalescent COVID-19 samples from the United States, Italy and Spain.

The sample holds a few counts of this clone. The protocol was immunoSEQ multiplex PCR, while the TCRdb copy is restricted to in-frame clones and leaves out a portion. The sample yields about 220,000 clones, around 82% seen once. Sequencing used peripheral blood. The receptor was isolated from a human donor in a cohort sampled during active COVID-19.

CDR3 residues: CASSQSPLQGYGYTF. The CDR3 nucleotides read TGTGCCAGCAGCCAATCGCCCCTGCAGGGCTATGGCTACACCTTC. This chain links TRBV3-1 (or the pseudogene TRBV3-2) with TRBJ1-2, with D perhaps TRBD1 (5 bases). Trimming stripped 2 bases from V and 4 bases from J, with 14 bases between. Germline-derived CDR1 and CDR2 are LGHDT and YNNKEL (reference sequence). This CDR3 is 15 amino acids long.